The 29 T cell receptor beta chains below all came from one sample that was sequenced in a study of T-cell memory formation after mild COVID-19. Via MiXCR, TCRdb re-called the 5' RACE reads, giving one row per CDR3 protein. This table has 500,000 to 600,000 distinct CDR3 sequences, roughly 18% appearing once. The sequencing input was PBMCs or a T cell subset sorted from them (not recorded which). All receptors come from an adult woman who had mild COVID-19 (a few samples of this study predate the infection). Cell type and time point are not known.

This clonotype was seen ten or more times. This rearrangement joins TRBV6-2 or TRBV6-3 to TRBJ1-1, with unresolved D. Trimming removed 7 bases at V and 5 bases at J, with 23 bases between. Germline CDR1 and CDR2: MNHEY and SVGEGT. The CDR3 extends over 16 amino acids. The CDR3 reads CASKEKEVIQRTEAFF. The CDR3 bases are TGTGCCAGCAAAGAAAAAGAAGTAATCCAAAGGACTGAAGCTTTCTTT.

The rearrangement links TRBV29-1 to TRBJ2-7; D possibly corresponds to TRBD2 (6 bases). Germline values: CDR1 SQVTM, CDR2 ANQGSEA. Trimming cost V 2 bases and J 3 bases, with 11 bases left between them. This CDR3 region has 13 residues. The chain's CDR3 is CSVEWVGSYEQYF. CDR3 DNA sequence: TGCAGCGTTGAATGGGTCGGGAGCTACGAGCAGTACTTC.

The chain uses TRBV4-1 and TRBJ2-3; 7 nucleotides agree with TRBD2. After removal of 3 bases from V and 5 bases from J, the junction contained 2 bases not matched to a gene. The CDR3 has 13 residues. Germline V CDR1 and CDR2: MGHRA, YSYEKL. The CDR3 nucleotides read TGCGCCAGCAGCCACACTAGCGTAGATACGCAGTATTTT. Translated: CASSHTSVDTQYF.

The table lists this clonotype with a few counts. V is TRBV20-1 and J is TRBJ2-3; TRBD2 might be the D (7 bases). The CDR3 is 12 residues long. Trimming pared 1 base from V and 14 bases from J, leaving 16 bases between. CDR1 is DFQATT and CDR2 is SNEGSKA in the germline V gene (reference sequence). This chain's CDR3 is CSARGMGGPLYF. For the CDR3, the DNA is TGCAGTGCTAGAGGGATGGGGGGGCCCCTGTATTTT.

This clonotype has just a few counts. The chain is built from TRBV2 and TRBJ1-5; 7 nucleotides line up with TRBD1. This CDR3 comprises 14 residues. Trimming cost V 6 bases and J 3 bases; bases outside gene matches: 5. Germline-derived CDR1 and CDR2 are SNHLY and FYNNEI. The CDR3: CASRRDSPNQPQHF. The CDR3, as DNA: TGTGCCAGCAGGCGGGACAGCCCCAATCAGCCCCAGCATTTT. The full variable domain, completed using reference TRBV2 and TRBJ1-5, is EPEVTQTPSHQVTQMGQEVILRCVPISNHLYFYWYRQILGQKVEFLVSFYNNEISEKSEIFDDQFSVERPDGSNFTLKIRSTKLEDSAMYFCASRRDSPNQPQHFGDGTRLSIL.

This clonotype was observed a handful of times. The DNA for the CDR3 is TGTGCCAGCAGCCCCGAGCGGAGCGGGGTGGACGAGCAGTTCTTC. It specifies CASSPERSGVDEQFF. The rearrangement links TRBV7-6 to TRBJ2-1; TRBD2 agrees at 7 bases. The CDR3 runs 15 residues. Trimming took 5 bases from V and 10 from J; bases not matched to a gene: 14. Germline CDR1 is SGHVS and CDR2 is FNYEAQ.

This clonotype showed up just a few times. Written as DNA, the CDR3 is TGTGCCAGCAGCTTACTTGGTCCAGAAACAGATACGCAGTATTTT. It encodes CASSLLGPETDTQYF. This chain joins TRBV7-6 and TRBJ2-3; D gene ambiguous. This CDR3 region has 15 residues. CDR1 and CDR2 from the germline V gene are SGHVS and FNYEAQ. Between the trimmed V and J ends, which lost 2 bases and 3 bases, there was a span of 12 bases.

A few counts support this clonotype. The chain is built from TRBV6-5 and TRBJ2-1; 13 bases match TRBD2. The J segment lost 15 bases and the V segment lost 4 bases, leaving 12 bases of the junction unmatched. Germline V gives CDR1 MNHEY, CDR2 SVGAGI. The CDR3 loop spans 15 amino acids. CDR3 nucleotide sequence: TGTGCCAGCAGTTCCCCAGGACTAGCGGGAGATACTCCGTTCTTC. Its translation: CASSSPGLAGDTPFF.

In this sample, this clonotype turned up a few times. The chain links TRBV4-3 to TRBJ1-4; 7 nucleotides agree with TRBD1. Germline V gene sequence: CDR1 LGHNA, CDR2 YSLEER. The V gene end was trimmed by 2 bases and the J gene end by 7 bases; junction bases not matched to a gene: 7. The CDR3 extends over 15 amino acids. The CDR3 sequence: CASSQFDRVVEKLFF. CDR3 DNA sequence: TGCGCCAGCAGCCAATTCGACAGGGTTGTTGAAAAACTGTTTTTT.

CDR3 sequence (DNA): TGTGCCAGCAGGACAGGGCTCCCAGATACGCAGTATTTT. Translated: CASRTGLPDTQYF. This chain joins TRBV12-3 or TRBV12-4 and TRBJ2-3, with TRBD1 identical over 7 bases. The CDR3 spans 13 residues. The junction had 4 bases not matched to a gene; V was cut back by 6 bases and J by 4 bases.

This rearrangement joins TRBV6-2 or TRBV6-3 to TRBJ2-7; D unresolved. This CDR3 has 14 residues. Germline V CDR1 and CDR2: MNHEY, SVGEGT. Trimming took off 6 bases at V and 6 bases at J, with 18 bases between the two ends. The CDR3 DNA follows: TGTGCCAGCAGATACCGGGCCTCTGGGTCCGAGCAGTACTTC. This translates into CASRYRASGSEQYF.

This clonotype came up many times. The V gene is TRBV29-1, the J gene TRBJ1-1; maybe TRBD1 (5 bases). The CDR3 length is 13 residues. Germline-derived CDR1 and CDR2 are SQVTM and ANQGSEA. Trimming pared 7 bases from V and 1 base from J, leaving 13 bases between. CDR3: CSARQPSNTEAFF. For the CDR3, the DNA is TGCAGCGCCCGACAGCCGTCGAACACTGAAGCTTTCTTT.

This clonotype has a count of ten or more. The chain uses TRBV7-3 and TRBJ2-5; no clear D. Trimming removed 0 bases at V and 4 bases at J, with 15 bases between. Germline V gives CDR1 SGHTA, CDR2 FQGTGA. CDR3 size: 16 residues. The DNA of the CDR3 is TGTGCCAGCAGCTTAACCGGCAGGACGTTGGTAGAGACCCAGTACTTC. Its protein product is CASSLTGRTLVETQYF.

This clonotype was picked up a small number of times. The chain is built from TRBV4-1 and TRBJ2-1; D might be TRBD2 (5 bases). The CDR3 totals 14 residues. V was shortened by 1 base and J by 4 bases, with 8 bases between the two germline ends. The germline V gene encodes CDR1 MGHRA and CDR2 YSYEKL. The CDR3 here is CASSQAGSYNEQFF. The CDR3, as DNA: TGCGCCAGCAGCCAAGCGGGGTCTTACAATGAGCAGTTCTTC.

This clonotype was recorded a few times. V and J are TRBV5-1 and TRBJ1-1, with a possible D match to TRBD1 (6 bases). V dropped 4 bases and J dropped 1 base, with 11 bases sitting between them. The CDR3 is made up of 14 amino acids. Per germline, CDR1 SGHRS and CDR2 YFSETQ. CDR3 sequence reads: CASSETGGNTEAFF. The CDR3 nucleotides are TGCGCCAGCAGCGAGACAGGTGGGAACACTGAAGCTTTCTTT.

This clonotype was detected once. This rearrangement joins TRBV25-1 to TRBJ1-1; D is unresolved. CDR1 MGHDK and CDR2 SYGVNS come from the germline V gene. This CDR3 spans 15 amino acids. The ends were cut back, 1 base at V and 3 bases at J, with 12 bases in the middle. In DNA form, the CDR3 reads TGTGCCAGCAGTGAATCAGGCAGCCTATACACTGAAGCTTTCTTT. This encodes CASSESGSLYTEAFF.

This clonotype has just a few counts. This chain connects TRBV20-1 to TRBJ2-2, with no clear D. The CDR3 runs to 14 residues. V was shortened by 6 bases and J by 3 bases, with 14 bases between the two germline ends. The germline gives CDR1 DFQATT, CDR2 SNEGSKA (reference sequence). In DNA form, the CDR3 reads TGCAGTGCAACTGGTAGATCGGACACCGGGGAGCTGTTTTTT. Amino acids: CSATGRSDTGELFF.

This clonotype turned up a few times. The chain combines TRBV12-3 or TRBV12-4 with TRBJ2-3; D may be TRBD1 (6 bases). Trimming removed 4 bases from V and 2 bases from J, with 13 bases in between. The CDR3 length is 15 residues. In nucleotides, the CDR3 is TGTGCCAGCAGTTCCCAACAGGGATTCACAGATACGCAGTATTTT. Translating gives CASSSQQGFTDTQYF.

CDR3 region: CASSANRGNEQFF. The CDR3 DNA is TGTGCCAGCAGCGCAAACAGGGGAAATGAGCAGTTCTTC. The chain has TRBV7-2 and TRBJ2-1; 7 bases agree with TRBD1. J lost 7 bases, V lost 5 bases, and 5 bases had no gene match. The CDR3 spans 13 residues. Germline values: CDR1 SGHTA, CDR2 FQGNSA.

The chain couples TRBV27 to TRBJ2-7; 12 nucleotides line up with TRBD1. Per the germline V gene, CDR1 is MNHEY and CDR2 is SMNVEV (reference sequence). Trimming at V came to 4 bases and at J to 4 bases, leaving 5 bases not matched to a gene. CDR3 length equals 15 residues. CDR3 loop: CASSSGDRGRYEQYF. DNA of the CDR3: TGTGCCAGCAGTTCGGGGGACAGGGGGCGATACGAGCAGTACTTC.

The sample holds a few counts of this clonotype. The rearrangement uses TRBV12-3 or TRBV12-4 and TRBJ2-3; D not certain. The CDR3 has 15 residues. The V and J ends lost 5 bases and 0 bases respectively, with 12 bases between them. The CDR3 spells CASSTALHSTDTQYF. The CDR3 DNA sequence: TGTGCCAGCAGTACAGCGCTCCATAGCACAGATACGCAGTATTTT.

The chain carries TRBV7-9 and TRBJ2-5; D may correspond to TRBD1 or TRBD2 (5 bases each). Trimming left V 6 bases short and J 1 base short, with 12 bases between. This CDR3 spans 14 amino acids. Germline CDR1 is SEHNR and CDR2 is FQNEAQ (reference sequence). CDR3 nucleotide sequence: TGTGCCAGCAGTGGTGAGGGGACCCAAGAGACCCAGTACTTC. Translated: CASSGEGTQETQYF.

This clonotype was found many times. The V call is TRBV5-1, the J call TRBJ2-7, with 8 bases identical to TRBD1. This CDR3 contains 15 residues. Germline CDR1 and CDR2: SGHRS and YFSETQ. Trimming at V came to 2 bases and at J to 4 bases, leaving 8 bases not matched to a gene. CDR3 residues: CASSLDRGSVYEQYF. The CDR3 nucleotides read TGCGCCAGCAGCTTAGACAGGGGAAGTGTGTACGAGCAGTACTTC.

The rearrangement links TRBV7-2 to TRBJ2-2; TRBD1 matches at 8 bases. V lost 3 bases and J lost 2; bases outside the gene matches: 5. Germline CDR1 reads SGHTA; CDR2 reads FQGNSA. The CDR3 contains 16 residues. The CDR3 here is CASSLRQGLNTGELFF. The CDR3 DNA reads TGTGCCAGCAGCTTGCGACAGGGGTTAAACACCGGGGAGCTGTTTTTT.

V gene TRBV7-9 combines with J gene TRBJ1-1; D uncertain. V shed 7 bases and J shed 3 bases, with 15 bases lying between them. CDR1 SEHNR and CDR2 FQNEAQ come from the germline V gene (reference sequence). CDR3 length: 14 residues. Here the CDR3 reads CASTWETGYTEAFF. The CDR3 DNA reads TGTGCCAGCACTTGGGAAACTGGGTACACTGAAGCTTTCTTT.

The genes are TRBV14 and TRBJ2-3; possible D gene TRBD2, 5 bases. V shed 3 bases and J shed 2 bases, with 18 bases lying between them. CDR1 SGHDN and CDR2 FVKESK come from the germline V gene. The CDR3 consists of 17 residues. CDR3: CASSQSIVAPFTDTQYF. For the CDR3, the DNA is TGTGCCAGCAGCCAGTCGATAGTAGCGCCCTTCACAGATACGCAGTATTTT.

DNA for the CDR3: TGCGCCAGCAGCTTGGCCAAGACTAGCGGGCCGTCCTACGAGCAGTACTTC. This codes for CASSLAKTSGPSYEQYF. V and J are TRBV5-1 and TRBJ2-7, with 10 bases aligning to TRBD2. V lost 0 bases, J lost 1 base, and 7 bases stayed unmatched. Germline CDR1 is SGHRS and CDR2 is YFSETQ. The CDR3 contains 17 residues.

This clonotype was seen at least ten times. The chain combines TRBV5-1 with TRBJ2-1, with D possibly being TRBD1 or TRBD2 (7 bases each). Per germline, CDR1 SGHRS and CDR2 YFSETQ. V was shortened by 5 bases and J by 8 bases, with 17 bases between the two germline ends. The CDR3 spans 14 residues. The CDR3 loop is CASSGRGHGDEQFF. The CDR3 DNA sequence: TGCGCCAGCAGTGGGAGGGGGCATGGCGATGAGCAGTTCTTC.

This clonotype was found many times. The genes are TRBV12-3 or TRBV12-4 and TRBJ2-7; 13 bases are a match to TRBD2. V shed 5 bases, J shed 8 bases, and the junction held 9 bases outside the gene matches. The CDR3 sequence is 15 residues long. CDR3 nucleotides: TGTGCCAGCAGTCCCCGGACTAGCGGGAGTTTCAAGCAGTACTTC. As protein: CASSPRTSGSFKQYF.